This T cell receptor (beta chain) was identified in a study of CD8+ T cells in alopecia areata. Study-wide context: Among treated patients, oral tofacitinib was administered at 5 to 10 mg twice daily.

As the sequencing template, cDNA was produced by extracting RNA and reverse transcribing it. The data were produced by immunoSEQ multiplex PCR, yet TCRdb's version contains in-frame clones alone and is incomplete. The sample has about 160,000 clones, around 47% seen once. Germline CDR1 and CDR2: MNHEY and SVGAGI. Trimming pared 4 bases from V and 4 bases from J, leaving 8 bases between. The CDR3 length is 13 residues. This TCR was recovered from a human donor with alopecia areata. This sequence joins TRBV6-5 and TRBJ1-5; D gene unclear. The sequencing sample was made of CD4+ T cells sorted from blood. This CDR3 reads CASSSTLNQPQHF. The CDR3 DNA sequence: TGTGCCAGCAGTTCGACACTTAATCAGCCCCAGCATTTT.